The present entry profiles one TCR beta chain with its context. Original handling: Reference gene primers were amplified, and this amplification served to estimate nucleated cell counts. Data came from immunoSEQ multiplex PCR; TCRdb stores just in-frame clones and leaves some out. The V and J calls and clone size come from that table; D and trimming were worked out from the DNA. The data contain some 310,000 clones, around nine tenths of them singletons. The data stem from a study of blood T cell repertoires in COVID-19. About the study: Whether acute or convalescent, the COVID-19 samples came from the United States, Italy and Spain. T cells, B-cell-depleted T cells, or PBMCs supplied cDNA or gDNA.

CDR3 length: 16 amino acids. Deletions cut 0 bases from V and 1 base from J, with 14 bases between. Germline CDR1 SGHNT, CDR2 YYREEE (reference sequence). The source is a man aged 50-60 years with active or convalescent COVID-19. V usage is TRBV5-4 and J usage is TRBJ2-7; D possibly corresponds to TRBD2 (5 bases). Sequenced input: peripheral blood. The CDR3 coding sequence is TGTGCCAGCAGCTTGGCGTCCGGGAAGTTATCCTACGAGCAGTACTTC. Protein sequence: CASSLASGKLSYEQYF.